The TCR beta chain under discussion was sequenced for a study of tumor and adjacent non-tumor tissue in lung cancer. Broader study findings: Tumor TCR diversity, when higher, was linked to shorter survival. Compared with tumor, normal lung showed significantly lower TCR diversity. Normal lung showed higher cumulative top 100 clone frequency than tumor.

The V end was cut by 1 base, the J end by 0 bases, with 16 bases between. The CDR3 loop spans 16 amino acids. Germline CDR1 and CDR2: DFQATT and SNEGSKA (reference sequence). Three rounds of nested PCR, following a modified ARM-PCR protocol, produced the TCRbeta library. TCRdb ran MiXCR on the multiplex PCR reads and lists one entry per CDR3 protein. The sample shows 81,000 or so distinct CDR3 sequences, around 75% of them seen only once. A remark on this clonotype: Its antigen remains unidentified.

This sample's RNA came from whole unsorted tissue. The source material was lung tumor tissue. The clonotype comes from a woman aged 45-60 years with non-small cell lung cancer. The chain uses TRBV20-1 and TRBJ2-7; D not certain. The CDR3 coding sequence is TGCAGTGCTAGAGGCCAAACGACGGACGGCTCCTACGAGCAGTACTTC. Amino acids: CSARGQTTDGSYEQYF.